The 15 T cell receptor beta chains reported below all come from one sample, sequenced in a study of blood T cell repertoires in COVID-19. The table came from immunoSEQ multiplex PCR; TCRdb's copy has only in-frame clones and leaves some out. This sample has fewer than 350,000 clones, with approximately 87% found just once. The sample comprised peripheral blood. The receptors were sampled from a woman aged 50 to 60 who had recovered from COVID-19.

The rearrangement uses TRBV5-5 and TRBJ1-1, with unresolved D. Per germline, CDR1 SGHKS and CDR2 YYEKEE (reference sequence). Trimming took off 1 base at V and 0 bases at J, with 16 bases between the two ends. CDR3 length: 17 residues. CDR3 region: CASSLWVNSYMNTEAFF. Here the CDR3 DNA reads TGTGCCAGCAGCTTGTGGGTCAACAGCTACATGAACACTGAAGCTTTCTTT.

The rearrangement joins TRBV7-2 to TRBJ2-1, with D tentatively TRBD2 (5 bases). V lost 0 bases, J lost 5 bases, and 11 bases lay in between. The length of the CDR3 is 15 residues. CDR1 and CDR2 from the germline V gene are SGHTA and FQGNSA. The CDR3 DNA reads TGTGCCAGCAGCTTAGCGGCAGCGGCCCACAATGAGCAGTTCTTC. Residues: CASSLAAAAHNEQFF.

J is TRBJ2-5 and V is TRBV7-2; TRBD2 matches 9 bases. CDR1 is SGHTA and CDR2 is FQGNSA in the germline V gene. This CDR3 is 15 amino acids long. Trimming cost V 5 bases and J 9 bases; bases outside gene matches: 13. The CDR3 protein is CASSPLASGGRAQYF. Here the CDR3 DNA reads TGTGCCAGCAGCCCGTTGGCCAGCGGGGGGCGGGCCCAGTACTTC. Together with reference TRBV7-2 and TRBJ2-5, the CDR3 gives the full variable domain: GAGVSQSPSNKVTEKGKDVELRCDPISGHTALYWYRQSLGQGLEFLIYFQGNSAPDKSGLPSDRFSAERTGGSVSTLTIQRTQQEDSAVYLCASSPLASGGRAQYFGPGTRLLVL.

CDR3 coding DNA: TGTGCCAGCAGTTTAAGGGGTCAAGAGACCCAGTACTTC. Protein sequence: CASSLRGQETQYF. The chain has TRBV28 and TRBJ2-5; a possible D gene is TRBD1 (5 bases). Germline values: CDR1 MDHEN, CDR2 SYDVKM. The CDR3 contains 13 residues. V was cut by 2 bases and J by 2 bases, with 6 bases left in between.

This clone appeared a few times. The chain couples TRBV6-5 to TRBJ1-2; 9 bases match TRBD1. Germline V gives CDR1 MNHEY, CDR2 SVGAGI. V was clipped by 2 bases and J by 6 bases; unmatched bases: 1. This CDR3 is 13 amino acids long. The CDR3 nucleotides are TGTGCCAGCAGTTACGACAGGGGGGATGGCTACACCTTC. Amino acid sequence: CASSYDRGDGYTF.

The rearrangement links TRBV29-1 to TRBJ1-6, with D perhaps TRBD1 (6 bases). Germline V lookup: CDR1 SQVTM, CDR2 ANQGSEA. CDR3 length equals 13 residues. The V end was cut by 6 bases, the J end by 3 bases, with 9 bases between. Here the CDR3 reads CSVRTDYNSPLHF. In nucleotides, the CDR3 is TGCAGCGTCCGGACAGACTATAATTCACCCCTCCACTTT.

V and J are TRBV6-5 and TRBJ2-5; a weak D match, TRBD2 (5 bases). Germline V gene sequence: CDR1 MNHEY, CDR2 SVGAGI. The length of the CDR3 is 15 residues. V dropped 6 bases and J dropped 5 bases, with 19 bases sitting between them. The CDR3 DNA is TGTGCCAGCAGCCTCAATCCAGCGGCTCGGGAGACCCAGTACTTC. Protein product: CASSLNPAARETQYF.

The chain recombines TRBV7-2 with TRBJ2-1, with 8 positions matching TRBD2. Germline V gives CDR1 SGHTA, CDR2 FQGNSA. With V trimmed by 7 bases and J by 4 bases, 6 bases remained unmatched. The CDR3 loop spans 14 amino acids. The CDR3, as DNA: TGTGCCAGCATCCGGACTAGCATGTACAATGAGCAGTTCTTC. It translates to CASIRTSMYNEQFF.

The V gene is TRBV15, the J gene TRBJ2-5, with a weak D call TRBD1 (6 bases). The ends were cut back, 0 bases at V and 1 base at J, with 21 bases in the middle. There are 19 residues in the CDR3. Germline loops: CDR1 LNHNV, CDR2 YYDKDF (reference sequence). This CDR3 is CATSRDRAGDLASQETQYF. The CDR3 DNA is TGTGCCACCAGCAGAGATAGGGCAGGGGATCTCGCTAGCCAAGAGACCCAGTACTTC.

The chain couples TRBV19 to TRBJ2-3; possible D gene TRBD2, 6 bases. V lost 5 bases, J lost 2 bases, and 14 bases lay in between. The length of the CDR3 is 15 residues. Germline lookup yields CDR1 LNHDA and CDR2 SQIVND (reference sequence). CDR3 residues: CASSRMAGITDTQYF. In DNA form, the CDR3 reads TGTGCCAGTAGTCGCATGGCGGGGATCACAGATACGCAGTATTTT. The whole variable domain, filled in from reference TRBV19 and TRBJ2-3, reads DGGITQSPKYLFRKEGQNVTLSCEQNLNHDAMYWYRQDPGQGLRLIYYSQIVNDFQKGDIAEGYSVSREKKESFPLTVTSAQKNPTAFYLCASSRMAGITDTQYFGPGTRLTVL.

The chain uses TRBV10-2 and TRBJ1-1; no reliable D call. The germline gives CDR1 WSHSY, CDR2 SAAADI. V shed 2 bases and J shed 3 bases, with 16 bases lying between them. This CDR3 spans 16 amino acids. Written as DNA, the CDR3 is TGCGCCAGCAGTGAGCCGAGGGTATGGGGAGACACTGAAGCTTTCTTT. Translating gives CASSEPRVWGDTEAFF.

This clone appeared once. The rearrangement joins TRBV29-1 to TRBJ2-1; possible D gene TRBD2, 5 bases. The CDR3 has 13 residues. V shed 6 bases and J shed 6 bases, with 15 bases lying between them. Germline-derived CDR1 and CDR2 are SQVTM and ANQGSEA. CDR3 bases: TGCAGCGTACGAATTAGCGAAGCCAATGAGCAGTTCTTC. Translating it yields CSVRISEANEQFF.

This rearrangement joins TRBV21-1 to TRBJ2-7; TRBD1, the table's D call, lacks a check against the DNA. TRBV21-1 is a pseudogene. CDR3 length equals 16 residues. CDR3 in DNA: TGTGCCAGCAGCAAATTTGGGACAGGGGGTTTCTACGAGCAGTACTTC. Translating gives CASSKFGTGGFYEQYF.

This clone was seen a single time. This chain joins TRBV6-5 and TRBJ1-1, with D tentatively TRBD1 (5 bases). V was pared by 4 bases and J by 7 bases, with 10 bases between. Germline CDR1 reads MNHEY; CDR2 reads SVGAGI. This CDR3 has 12 amino acids. CDR3 in DNA: TGTGCCAGCAGTTCCAGGGTGGGTGAAGCTTTCTTT. Protein: CASSSRVGEAFF.

The V call is TRBV5-1, the J call TRBJ1-3, with D maybe TRBD1 (6 bases). The ends were cut back, 4 bases at V and 4 bases at J, with 15 bases in the middle. Germline-derived CDR1 and CDR2 are SGHRS and YFSETQ. CDR3 length: 15 amino acids. The CDR3 loop reads CASSQQGLGGNTIYF. CDR3 nucleotides: TGCGCCAGCAGCCAACAGGGTTTGGGGGGAAACACCATATATTTT.